This T cell receptor beta chain appears in the sequencing data of a study of neurological immune-mediated disorders (dated by TCRdb to the late 2010s). Looking at the study overall: Peripheral blood TCR-beta repertoires from patients with HTLV-I-associated myelopathy (HAM/TSP), patients with multiple sclerosis, and healthy controls were compared in the study using UMI-based sequencing. Longitudinal HAM/TSP donors and healthy donors each had 3 time-points at intervals of roughly 3-40 months. The cohort comprised about 70 subjects: roughly 15 HAM/TSP patients, 35 or so multiple sclerosis patients and around 20 healthy controls. The roughly 99 TCR-beta libraries covered PBMC samples along with longitudinal samples, technical triplicates, and paired sorted CD4+ and CD8+ T-cell subsets.

The table lists this clonotype with many counts. It has no known antigen specificity. No base quality information exists; no much larger clone differs at one position. The intended sense of this specimen's time point label: longitudinal time-point 3. For the unsorted PBMC libraries, 2 million PBMCs were stored in RNAlater at -80 degrees C until RNA extraction and were used to generate the libraries. Peripheral blood was subjected to Ficoll-Hypaque density gradient centrifugation to isolate PBMCs, which were then cryopreserved in liquid nitrogen. Sequences SEHNR (CDR1) and FQNEAQ (CDR2) are obtained from the germline V gene (reference sequence). V loses 5 bases, J loses 10 bases, and the germline ends lie 12 bases apart. The CDR3 starts with the cysteine, ends with the phenylalanine, and has 12 residues. Only the CDR3 part of the read is kept: 36 bases, read in frame from the first base. The investigation overall reported the following: TCR clonal expansion was greatest in HAM/TSP patients and smallest in MS patients, who ranked below even healthy controls. Across subjects, expanded clones never shared an identical CDR3 amino acid sequence, which suggests that the TCR-beta repertoires in every group were private.

To synthesize cDNA, template-switch 5'RACE was performed with a primer carrying a 10-nucleotide random unique molecular identifier so that each TCR transcript was tagged. Each sequencing run produced over 160 million TCR-beta sequences covering 15-18 subjects. The RNeasy kit was used for extraction of total RNA. TCR-beta VDJ regions were amplified with primers for the TCR constant region and the 5'RACE anchor, using the KAPA Real-time Library Amplification kit. Sample indexes and Illumina adaptors were added in a first PCR, and a second PCR then increased library yield. After Ampure bead purification, the roughly 650 bp TCR product was size-selected on a 2% E-gel SizeSelection system. Before pooling, libraries had their quality checked on a Bioanalyzer, their concentration measured with Qubit, and their quantity determined with the Kapa Library Quantification kit. Paired-end 2 x 150 bp sequencing of the libraries was performed on an Illumina HiSeq 2500. To increase sequence diversity, about 25-31% phiX was spiked into each library pool. The original pipeline was this. Quality-filtered reads were processed with the UMI-based MiGEC pipeline, which removed over 75% of raw TCR sequences during error correction. IMGT germline references were used for alignment of VDJ genes, and clonotypes were defined by a unique CDR3 amino acid sequence together with V-J genes. Clonal expansion, Shannon diversity and CDR3 relatedness (CalcPairwiseDistances, ClusterSamples) were evaluated with VDJtools, and phylogenetic trees were built with CLCbio workbench. Expanded clones were defined as having at least 8 unique UMIs, based on coefficient-of-variation modelling across technical triplicates. The public reads were reanalyzed by TCRdb: fastp trimming at Q25, MiXCR alignment, in-frame beta chains only. Entries are consolidated by CDR3 protein sequence, retaining the most common genes and DNA. These V and J calls derive from TCRdb rather than the authors' analysis. The sample table lists 93,000 or so distinct CDR3 sequences, about 10% of them with a count of one. Jointly, the top ten make up around 3.1% of the sample.

This sequence uses TRBV7-9 and TRBJ2-1, with the identity of the D gene unclear. Sequenced material: PBMCs. The TCR comes from a female donor with HTLV-1-associated myelopathy (HAM/TSP). The CDR3 here reads CASSRVDGEQFF. DNA sequence: TGTGCCAGCAGCCGCGTGGACGGGGAGCAGTTCTTC.